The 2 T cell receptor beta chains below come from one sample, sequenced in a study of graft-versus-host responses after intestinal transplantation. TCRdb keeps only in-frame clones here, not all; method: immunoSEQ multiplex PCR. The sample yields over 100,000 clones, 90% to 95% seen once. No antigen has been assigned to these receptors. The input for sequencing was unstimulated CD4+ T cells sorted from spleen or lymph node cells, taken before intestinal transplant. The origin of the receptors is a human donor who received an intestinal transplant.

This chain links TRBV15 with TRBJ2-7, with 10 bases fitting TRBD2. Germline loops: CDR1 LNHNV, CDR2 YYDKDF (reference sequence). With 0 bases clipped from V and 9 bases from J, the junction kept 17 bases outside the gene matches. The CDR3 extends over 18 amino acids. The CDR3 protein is CATSRDRALTSGQGGQYF. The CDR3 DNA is TGTGCCACCAGCAGAGATCGAGCCCTGACTAGCGGGCAGGGGGGGCAGTACTTC.

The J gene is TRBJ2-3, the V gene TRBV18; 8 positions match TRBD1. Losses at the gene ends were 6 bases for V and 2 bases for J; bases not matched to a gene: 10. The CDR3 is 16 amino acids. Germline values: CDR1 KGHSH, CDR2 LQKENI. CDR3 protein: CASSPRGRGPTDTQYF. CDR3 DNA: TGTGCCAGCTCCCCCAGGGGGCGGGGCCCCACAGATACGCAGTATTTT.